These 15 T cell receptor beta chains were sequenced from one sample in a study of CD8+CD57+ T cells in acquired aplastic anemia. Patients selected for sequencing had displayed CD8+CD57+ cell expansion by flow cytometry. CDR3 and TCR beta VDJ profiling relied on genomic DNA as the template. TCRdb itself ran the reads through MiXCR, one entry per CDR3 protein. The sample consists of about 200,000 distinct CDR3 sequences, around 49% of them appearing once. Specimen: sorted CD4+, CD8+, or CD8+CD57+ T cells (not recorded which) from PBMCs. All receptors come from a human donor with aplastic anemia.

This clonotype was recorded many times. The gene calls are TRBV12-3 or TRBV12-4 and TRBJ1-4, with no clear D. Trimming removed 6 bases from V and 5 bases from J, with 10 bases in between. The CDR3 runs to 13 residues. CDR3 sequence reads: CASRASFNEKLFF. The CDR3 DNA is TGTGCCAGCAGGGCCAGCTTCAATGAAAAACTGTTTTTT.

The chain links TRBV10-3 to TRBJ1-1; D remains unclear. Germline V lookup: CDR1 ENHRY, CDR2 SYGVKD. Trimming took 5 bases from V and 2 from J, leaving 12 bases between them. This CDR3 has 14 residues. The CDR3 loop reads CAISWAEENTEAFF. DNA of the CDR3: TGTGCCATCAGTTGGGCCGAGGAAAACACTGAAGCTTTCTTT.

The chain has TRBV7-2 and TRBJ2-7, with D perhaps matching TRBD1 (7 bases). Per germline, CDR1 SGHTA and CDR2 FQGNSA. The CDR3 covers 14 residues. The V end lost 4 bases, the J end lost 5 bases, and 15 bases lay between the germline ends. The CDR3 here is CASSSYQGGHEQYF. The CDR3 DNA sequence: TGTGCCAGCAGCTCCTACCAGGGGGGCCACGAGCAGTACTTC.

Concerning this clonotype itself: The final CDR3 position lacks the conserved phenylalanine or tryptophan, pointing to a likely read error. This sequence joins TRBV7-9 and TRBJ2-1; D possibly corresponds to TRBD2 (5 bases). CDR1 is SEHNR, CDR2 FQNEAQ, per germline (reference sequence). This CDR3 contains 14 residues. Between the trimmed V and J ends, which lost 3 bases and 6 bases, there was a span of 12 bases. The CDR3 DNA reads TGTGCCAGCAGCTTCGGGGAATCGGCCAATGAGCAGTTCCTC. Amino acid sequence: CASSFGESANEQFL.

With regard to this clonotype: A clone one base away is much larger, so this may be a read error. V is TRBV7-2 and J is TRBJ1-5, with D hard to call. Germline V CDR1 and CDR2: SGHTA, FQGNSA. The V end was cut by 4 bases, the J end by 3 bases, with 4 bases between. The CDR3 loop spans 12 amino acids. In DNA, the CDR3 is TGTGCCAGCAGCTCCTACAATCAGCCCCAGCATTTT. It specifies CASSSYNQPQHF.

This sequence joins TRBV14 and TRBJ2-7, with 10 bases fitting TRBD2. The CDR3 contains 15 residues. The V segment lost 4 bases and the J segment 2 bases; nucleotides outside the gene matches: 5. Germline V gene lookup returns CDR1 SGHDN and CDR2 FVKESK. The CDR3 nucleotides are TGTGCCAGCAGCCCTCAAGCGGGGGGGCCCTACGAGCAGTACTTC. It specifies CASSPQAGGPYEQYF.

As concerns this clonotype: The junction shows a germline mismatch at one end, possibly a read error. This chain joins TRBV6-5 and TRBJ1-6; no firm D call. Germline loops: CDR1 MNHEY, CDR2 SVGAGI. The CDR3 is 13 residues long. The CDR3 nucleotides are TGTGCCAGCACCCCCTCCTTTAATTCACCCCTCCACTTT. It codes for CASTPSFNSPLHF.

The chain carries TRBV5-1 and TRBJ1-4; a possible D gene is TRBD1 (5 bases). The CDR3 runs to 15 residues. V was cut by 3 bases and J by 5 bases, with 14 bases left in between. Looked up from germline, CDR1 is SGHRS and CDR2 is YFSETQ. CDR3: CASSSPGGGNEKLFF. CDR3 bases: TGCGCCAGCAGCTCCCCCGGGGGGGGGAATGAAAAACTGTTTTTT.

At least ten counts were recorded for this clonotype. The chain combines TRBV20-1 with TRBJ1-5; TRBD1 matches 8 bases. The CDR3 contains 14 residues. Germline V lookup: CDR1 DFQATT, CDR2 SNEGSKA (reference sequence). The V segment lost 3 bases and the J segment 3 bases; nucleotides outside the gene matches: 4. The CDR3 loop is CSASNRGINQPQHF. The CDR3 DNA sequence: TGCAGTGCTAGTAACAGGGGGATCAATCAGCCCCAGCATTTT.

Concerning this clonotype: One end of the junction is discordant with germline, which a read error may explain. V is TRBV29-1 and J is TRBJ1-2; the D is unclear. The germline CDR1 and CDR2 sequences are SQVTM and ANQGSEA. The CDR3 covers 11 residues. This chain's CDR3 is CSVVVTYGYAF. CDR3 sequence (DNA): TGCAGCGTTGTGGTGACCTATGGCTACGCCTTC. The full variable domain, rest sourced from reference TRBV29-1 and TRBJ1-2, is SAVISQKPSRDICQRGTSLTIQCQVDSQVTMMFWYRQQPGQSLTLIATANQGSEATYESGFVIDKFPISRPNLTFSTLTVSNMSPEDSSIYLCSVVVTYGYAFGSGTRLTVV.

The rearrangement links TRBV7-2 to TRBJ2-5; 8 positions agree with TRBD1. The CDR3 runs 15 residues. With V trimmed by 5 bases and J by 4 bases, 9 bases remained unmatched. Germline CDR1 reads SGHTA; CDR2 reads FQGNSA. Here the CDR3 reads CASSLTQTGGETQYF. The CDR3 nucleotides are TGTGCCAGCAGCCTGACCCAAACAGGGGGAGAGACCCAGTACTTC.

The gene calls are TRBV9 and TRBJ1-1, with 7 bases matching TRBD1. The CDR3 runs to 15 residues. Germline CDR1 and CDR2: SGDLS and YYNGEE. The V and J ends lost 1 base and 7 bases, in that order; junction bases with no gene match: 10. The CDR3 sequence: CASSVNWDSASEAFF. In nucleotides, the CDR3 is TGTGCCAGCAGCGTAAACTGGGACAGCGCCAGTGAAGCTTTCTTT. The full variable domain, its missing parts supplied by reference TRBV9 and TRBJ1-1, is DSGVTQTPKHLITATGQRVTLRCSPRSGDLSVYWYQQSLDQGLQFLIQYYNGEERAKGNILERFSAQQFPDLHSELNLSSLELGDSALYFCASSVNWDSASEAFFGQGTRLTVV.

The CDR3 region has the DNA TGTGCCAGCAGTCCTCGAATGACAGGGCCCCCACACACCATATATTTT. Encoded protein: CASSPRMTGPPHTIYF. The chain joins TRBV28 to TRBJ1-3; 7 bases match TRBD1. The germline V gene encodes CDR1 MDHEN and CDR2 SYDVKM. The CDR3 contains 16 residues. V shed 5 bases, J shed 8 bases, and the junction held 15 bases outside the gene matches.

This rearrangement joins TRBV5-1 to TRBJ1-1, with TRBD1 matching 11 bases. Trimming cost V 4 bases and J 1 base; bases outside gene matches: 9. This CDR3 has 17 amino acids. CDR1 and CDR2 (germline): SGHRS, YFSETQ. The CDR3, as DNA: TGCGCCAGCAGCCTCGGACAGGGGGCCTCTACGAACACTGAAGCTTTCTTT. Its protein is CASSLGQGASTNTEAFF.

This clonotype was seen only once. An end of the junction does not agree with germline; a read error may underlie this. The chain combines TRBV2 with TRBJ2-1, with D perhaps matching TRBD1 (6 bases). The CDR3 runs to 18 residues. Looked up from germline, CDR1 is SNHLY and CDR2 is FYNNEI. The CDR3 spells CASRRRGQISSSYSEQFF. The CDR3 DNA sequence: TGTGCCAGCAGAAGAAGAGGACAGATCTCTAGCTCCTACAGTGAGCAGTTCTTC.